Following are 11 T cell receptor beta chains from one sample sequenced in a study of blood T cell repertoires in COVID-19. Measured with immunoSEQ multiplex PCR; TCRdb has only the in-frame clones, and not every one. The sample includes around 200,000 clones, more than 75% of them seen just once. Sequencing was performed on peripheral blood. The receptors originated from a man between 65 and 85 years old with acute or convalescent COVID-19.

This clone was seen a single time. This chain uses TRBV11-2 with TRBJ2-1, with D perhaps matching TRBD1 (7 bases). The germline CDR1 and CDR2 sequences are SGHAT and FQNNGV. The CDR3 runs 18 residues. The V gene lost 0 bases and the J gene lost 8 bases, with 23 bases spanning the gap. The CDR3 loop reads CASSLELSGGSQHHEQFF. The CDR3 DNA sequence: TGTGCCAGCAGCTTAGAGTTGTCAGGGGGGTCCCAACACCATGAGCAGTTCTTC.

The V and J genes are TRBV5-1 and TRBJ2-1; 8 bases agree with TRBD2. V lost 4 bases to trimming and J lost 3 bases; unmatched junction nucleotides: 9. Germline V gene sequence: CDR1 SGHRS, CDR2 YFSETQ. There are 16 residues in the CDR3. This chain's CDR3 is CASSSHRGGDYNEQFF. For the CDR3, the DNA is TGCGCCAGCAGCAGCCACCGGGGGGGCGACTACAATGAGCAGTTCTTC.

This chain links TRBV6-6 with TRBJ1-2; 7 nucleotides line up with TRBD1. Per the germline V gene, CDR1 is MNHNY and CDR2 is SVGAGI (reference sequence). This CDR3 spans 15 amino acids. V trimming: 5 bases; J trimming: 8 bases; junction bases outside the gene matches: 14. The CDR3 is CASSRGTGQGVGYTF. For the CDR3, the DNA is TGTGCCAGCAGTCGAGGAACAGGGCAGGGGGTAGGCTACACCTTC.

This clone showed up just once. The V call is TRBV27, the J call TRBJ1-1, with D possibly matching TRBD1 (6 bases). Germline loops: CDR1 MNHEY, CDR2 SMNVEV (reference sequence). Trimming removed 7 bases at V and 3 bases at J, with 15 bases between. This CDR3 spans 14 amino acids. The CDR3 nucleotides read TGTGCCAGCACGCCGGGGGGCAGACACACTGAAGCTTTCTTT. Residues: CASTPGGRHTEAFF.

The rearrangement uses TRBV6-1 and TRBJ2-6; 8 positions match TRBD2. CDR3 length: 19 residues. The germline V gene has CDR1 MNHNS and CDR2 SASEGT. Trimming cost V 0 bases and J 0 bases; bases outside gene matches: 7. In nucleotides, the CDR3 is TGTGCCAGCAGTGAAGCGTTTTTGGGGACTAGCTCTGGGGCCAACGTCCTGACTTTC. Amino acids: CASSEAFLGTSSGANVLTF.

V and J are TRBV5-4 and TRBJ1-1; D ambiguous. Germline V gene sequence: CDR1 SGHNT, CDR2 YYREEE (reference sequence). This CDR3 is built from 14 residues. The V end lost 4 bases, the J end lost 3 bases, and 13 bases lay between the germline ends. The CDR3 spells CASSQKLRDTEAFF. The CDR3 DNA follows: TGTGCCAGCAGCCAAAAGCTCCGGGACACTGAAGCTTTCTTT. The full variable domain, with the rest looked up from reference TRBV5-4 and TRBJ1-1, is ETGVTQSPTHLIKTRGQQVTLRCSSQSGHNTVSWYQQALGQGPQFIFQYYREEENGRGNFPPRFSGLQFPNYSSELNVNALELDDSALYLCASSQKLRDTEAFFGQGTRLTVV.

V gene TRBV27 combines with J gene TRBJ2-5; 11 bases agree with TRBD1. The junction had 11 bases not matched to a gene; V was cut back by 6 bases and J by 2 bases. The CDR3 contains 17 residues. The germline CDR1 and CDR2 sequences are MNHEY and SMNVEV (reference sequence). The CDR3 DNA follows: TGTGCCAGCAGAGGGACAGGGGGGGAACTCCCTCAAGAGACCCAGTACTTC. Translating gives CASRGTGGELPQETQYF.

The J gene is TRBJ1-6, the V gene TRBV6-2 or TRBV6-3, with D maybe TRBD1 (6 bases). This CDR3 comprises 14 residues. The V and J ends lost 5 bases and 11 bases respectively, with 16 bases between them. CDR1 is MNHEY and CDR2 is SVGEGT in the germline V gene. The CDR3, as DNA: TGTGCCAGCAGTCCACAGGGCGCCGGGGCACCCCTCCACTTT. It specifies CASSPQGAGAPLHF.

J is TRBJ2-7 and V is TRBV6-5; D is possibly TRBD2 (6 bases). Per germline, CDR1 MNHEY and CDR2 SVGAGI. With 8 bases removed from V and 3 bases from J, the gap between germline ends came to 14 bases. This CDR3 is built from 13 residues. CDR3 sequence: CASYTRGDYEQYF. The CDR3 DNA sequence: TGTGCCAGCTACACCCGCGGGGACTACGAGCAGTACTTC.

This CDR3 is CATSREREDTQYF. DNA for the CDR3: TGTGCCACCAGCAGAGAACGCGAAGATACGCAGTATTTT. This rearrangement joins TRBV15 to TRBJ2-3; D not certain. CDR1 is LNHNV and CDR2 is YYDKDF in the germline V gene (reference sequence). The CDR3 is made up of 13 amino acids. Trimming took 0 bases from V and 5 from J, leaving 6 bases between them.

This rearrangement joins TRBV6-5 to TRBJ2-5, with TRBD1 matching over 7 bases. There are 13 residues in the CDR3. Germline values: CDR1 MNHEY, CDR2 SVGAGI. V shed 8 bases and J 3 bases; nucleotides not matched to a gene: 6. In DNA form, the CDR3 reads TGTGCCAGCGGGGACAGAAATAAAGAGACCCAGTACTTC. This encodes CASGDRNKETQYF.